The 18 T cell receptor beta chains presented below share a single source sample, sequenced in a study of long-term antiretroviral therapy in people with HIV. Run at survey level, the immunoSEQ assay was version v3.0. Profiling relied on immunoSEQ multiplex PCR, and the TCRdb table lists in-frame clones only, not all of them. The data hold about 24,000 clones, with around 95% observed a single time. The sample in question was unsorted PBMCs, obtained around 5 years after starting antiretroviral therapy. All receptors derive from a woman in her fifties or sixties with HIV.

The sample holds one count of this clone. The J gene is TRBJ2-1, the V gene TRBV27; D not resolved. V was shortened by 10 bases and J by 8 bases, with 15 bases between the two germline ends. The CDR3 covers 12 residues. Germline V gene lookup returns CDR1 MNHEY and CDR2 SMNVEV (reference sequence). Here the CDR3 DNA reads TGTGCCACCTCCCGTAACGTCCATGAGCAGTTCTTC. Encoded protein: CATSRNVHEQFF.

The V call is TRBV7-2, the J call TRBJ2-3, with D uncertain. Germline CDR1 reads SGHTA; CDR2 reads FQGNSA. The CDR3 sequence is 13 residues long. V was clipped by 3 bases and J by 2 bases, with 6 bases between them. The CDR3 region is CASSFGATDTQYF. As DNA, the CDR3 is TGTGCCAGCAGCTTCGGCGCCACAGATACGCAGTATTTT.

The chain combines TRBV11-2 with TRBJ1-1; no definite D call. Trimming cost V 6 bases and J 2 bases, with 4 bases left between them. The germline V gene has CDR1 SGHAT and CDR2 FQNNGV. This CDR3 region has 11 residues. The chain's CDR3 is CASSHNTEAFF. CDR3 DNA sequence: TGTGCCAGCAGTCACAACACTGAAGCTTTCTTT.

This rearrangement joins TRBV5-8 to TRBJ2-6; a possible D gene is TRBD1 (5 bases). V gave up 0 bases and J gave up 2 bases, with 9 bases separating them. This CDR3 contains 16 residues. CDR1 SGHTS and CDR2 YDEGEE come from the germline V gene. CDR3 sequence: CASSLGQLAGANVLTF. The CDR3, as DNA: TGTGCCAGCAGCTTGGGACAGTTGGCTGGGGCCAACGTCCTGACTTTC.

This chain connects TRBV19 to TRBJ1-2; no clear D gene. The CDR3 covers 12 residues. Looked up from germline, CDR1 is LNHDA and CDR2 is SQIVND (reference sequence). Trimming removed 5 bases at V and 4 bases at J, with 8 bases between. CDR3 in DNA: TGTGCCAGTAGTGAGGGATTCTATGGCTACACCTTC. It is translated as CASSEGFYGYTF.

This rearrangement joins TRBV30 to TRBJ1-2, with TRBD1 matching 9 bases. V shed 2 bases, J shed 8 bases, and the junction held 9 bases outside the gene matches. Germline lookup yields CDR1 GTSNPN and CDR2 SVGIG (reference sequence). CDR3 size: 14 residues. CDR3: CAWSYTGQGRGYTF. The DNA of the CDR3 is TGTGCCTGGAGTTATACGGGACAGGGAAGAGGCTACACCTTC.

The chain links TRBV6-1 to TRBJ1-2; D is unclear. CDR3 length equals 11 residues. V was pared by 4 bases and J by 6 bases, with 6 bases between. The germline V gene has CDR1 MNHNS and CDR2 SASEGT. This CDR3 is CASSVMDGYTF. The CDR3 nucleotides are TGTGCCAGCAGTGTAATGGATGGCTACACCTTC.

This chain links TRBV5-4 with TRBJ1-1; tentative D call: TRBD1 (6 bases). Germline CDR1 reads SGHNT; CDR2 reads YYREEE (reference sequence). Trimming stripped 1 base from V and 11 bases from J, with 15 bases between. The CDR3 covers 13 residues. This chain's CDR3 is CASSLSGASLAFF. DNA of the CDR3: TGTGCCAGCAGCTTGTCAGGGGCCTCCTTGGCTTTCTTT. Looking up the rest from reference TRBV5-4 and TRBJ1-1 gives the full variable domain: ETGVTQSPTHLIKTRGQQVTLRCSSQSGHNTVSWYQQALGQGPQFIFQYYREEENGRGNFPPRFSGLQFPNYSSELNVNALELDDSALYLCASSLSGASLAFFGQGTRLTVV.

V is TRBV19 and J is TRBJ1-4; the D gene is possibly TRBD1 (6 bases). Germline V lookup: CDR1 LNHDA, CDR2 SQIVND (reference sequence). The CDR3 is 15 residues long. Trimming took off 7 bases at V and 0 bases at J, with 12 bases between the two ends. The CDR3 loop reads CASKTGRATNEKLFF. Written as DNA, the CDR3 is TGTGCCAGTAAGACAGGCCGTGCAACTAATGAAAAACTGTTTTTT.

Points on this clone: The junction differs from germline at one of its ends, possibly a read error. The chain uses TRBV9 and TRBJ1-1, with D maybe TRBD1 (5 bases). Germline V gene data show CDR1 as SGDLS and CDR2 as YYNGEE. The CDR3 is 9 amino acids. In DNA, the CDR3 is TGTGCCCGCTTCAGACAGCGACCGTTT. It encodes CARFRQRPF.

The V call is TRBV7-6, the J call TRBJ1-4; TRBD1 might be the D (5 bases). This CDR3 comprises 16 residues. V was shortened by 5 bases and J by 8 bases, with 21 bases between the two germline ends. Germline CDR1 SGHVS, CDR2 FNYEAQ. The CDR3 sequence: CASSLQPRSAGEKLFF. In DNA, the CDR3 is TGTGCCAGCAGCCTACAACCACGATCCGCAGGGGAAAAACTGTTTTTT.

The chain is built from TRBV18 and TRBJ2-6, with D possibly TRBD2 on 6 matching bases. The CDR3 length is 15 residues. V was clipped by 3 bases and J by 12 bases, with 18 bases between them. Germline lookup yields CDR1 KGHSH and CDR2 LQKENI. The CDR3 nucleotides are TGTGCCAGCTCACCTGGAGGGCAGCCCCAGGGCGTCCTGACTTTC. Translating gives CASSPGGQPQGVLTF.

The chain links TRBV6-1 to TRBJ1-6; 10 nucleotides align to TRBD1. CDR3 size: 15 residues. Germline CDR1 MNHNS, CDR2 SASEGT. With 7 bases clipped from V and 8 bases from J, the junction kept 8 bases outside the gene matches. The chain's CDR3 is CASNSGQGTYSPLHF. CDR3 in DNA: TGTGCCAGCAATTCGGGACAGGGGACTTATTCACCCCTCCACTTT.

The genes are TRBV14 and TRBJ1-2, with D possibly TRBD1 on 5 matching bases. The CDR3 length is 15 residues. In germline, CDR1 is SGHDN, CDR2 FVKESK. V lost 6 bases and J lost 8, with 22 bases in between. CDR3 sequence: CASSPSEGARYGYTF. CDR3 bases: TGTGCCAGCAGTCCCAGCGAAGGGGCGCGTTACGGCTACACCTTC.

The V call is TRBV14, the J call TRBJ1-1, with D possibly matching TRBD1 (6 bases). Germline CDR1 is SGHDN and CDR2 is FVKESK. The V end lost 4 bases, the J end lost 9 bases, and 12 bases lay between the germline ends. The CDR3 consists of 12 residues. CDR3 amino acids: CASSPTGSQAFF. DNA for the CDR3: TGTGCCAGCAGCCCCACAGGGTCTCAAGCTTTCTTT.

The CDR3 bases are TGTGCCAGCAGTGAGCCGACCGGGACAGGGATCTACGAGCAGTACTTC. Translation: CASSEPTGTGIYEQYF. The rearrangement links TRBV25-1 to TRBJ2-7; 9 nucleotides align to TRBD1. Germline V gives CDR1 MGHDK, CDR2 SYGVNS. The CDR3 consists of 16 residues. The V and J ends lost 3 bases and 3 bases, in that order; junction bases with no gene match: 9.

CDR3 sequence reads: CASSLNTRVYGYTF. As DNA, the CDR3 is TGTGCCAGCAGTCTGAATACCAGGGTTTATGGCTACACCTTC. The genes are TRBV28 and TRBJ1-2; TRBD1 is a possible D gene (5 bases). This CDR3 has 14 amino acids. V was shortened by 5 bases and J by 5 bases, with 15 bases between the two germline ends. Germline V gene data show CDR1 as MDHEN and CDR2 as SYDVKM.

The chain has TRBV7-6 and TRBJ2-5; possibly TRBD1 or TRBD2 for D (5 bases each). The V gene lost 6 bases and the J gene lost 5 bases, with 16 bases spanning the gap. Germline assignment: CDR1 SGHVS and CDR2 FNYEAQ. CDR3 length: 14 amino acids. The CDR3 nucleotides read TGTGCCAGCAGTTTTCAACGGGGCGCGGAGACCCAGTACTTC. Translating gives CASSFQRGAETQYF. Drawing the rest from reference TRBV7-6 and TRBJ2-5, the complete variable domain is GAGVSQSPRYKVTKRGQDVALRCDPISGHVSLYWYRQALGQGPEFLTYFNYEAQQDKSGLPNDRFSAERPEGSISTLTIQRTEQRDSAMYRCASSFQRGAETQYFGPGTRLLVL.